One sample yielded the 31 T cell receptor beta chains listed below, sequenced in a study of cytomegalovirus exposure and HLA in healthy donors. 60 Vbeta and 13 Jbeta primers were used in PCR. Clones were sequenced by immunoSEQ multiplex PCR, and TCRdb holds only the in-frame ones, with some missing. This sample has about 150,000 clones, with approximately 84% found just once. Sequenced input: PBMCs. Every receptor here comes from a girl aged 10-17 years in good health and CMV-seropositive.

In its sample, this clone was seen a few times. This sequence joins TRBV6-4 and TRBJ1-1; D is possibly TRBD1 (5 bases). V lost 3 bases, J lost 5 bases, and 13 bases lay in between. The CDR3 totals 14 residues. CDR1 is MRHNA and CDR2 is SNTAGT in the germline V gene. CDR3 amino acids: CASSEKGSGTEAFF. CDR3 DNA sequence: TGTGCCAGCAGTGAAAAGGGGTCGGGTACTGAAGCTTTCTTT.

The V gene is TRBV5-6, the J gene TRBJ2-1, with 9 bases lining up with TRBD2. Germline CDR1 SGHDT, CDR2 YYEEEE. This CDR3 region has 16 residues. The trim removed 4 bases at V and 5 bases at J, leaving 10 bases unmatched. Here the CDR3 reads CASSRPSGGRNNEQFF. DNA of the CDR3: TGTGCCAGCAGCCGTCCCAGCGGGGGGCGGAACAATGAGCAGTTCTTC.

The rearrangement links TRBV21-1 to TRBJ1-2; TRBD1 reflects the table's D call only, with no check against the DNA. TRBV21-1 is tagged as a pseudogene. The CDR3 consists of 17 residues. The CDR3 here is CASSKDGLRGLGYGYTF. In nucleotides, the CDR3 is TGTGCCAGCAGCAAAGACGGCCTAAGGGGGCTGGGCTATGGCTACACCTTC.

With regard to this clone: Other DNA sequences in this specimen translate into the identical CDR3. This chain connects TRBV5-4 to TRBJ2-7; TRBD1 agrees at 7 bases. This CDR3 has 14 residues. Germline trimming cut 0 bases from V and 1 base from J; bases unmatched to any gene: 1. Germline CDR1 and CDR2: SGHNT and YYREEE (reference sequence). The CDR3 bases are TGTGCCAGCAGCTTGGGACAGGGATCCTACGAGCAGTACTTC. It specifies CASSLGQGSYEQYF.

The chain combines TRBV7-3 with TRBJ1-1; D gene unclear. V lost 5 bases to trimming and J lost 8 bases, with 12 bases between them. The CDR3 is made up of 12 amino acids. The germline V gene has CDR1 SGHTA and CDR2 FQGTGA. CDR3 bases: TGTGCCAGCAGCCTGGTTTCGGGGGAAGCTTTCTTT. Its protein product is CASSLVSGEAFF.

CDR3 protein: CASSRMLADYNEQFF. CDR3 nucleotide sequence: TGTGCCAGCTCAAGAATGCTAGCGGACTACAATGAGCAGTTCTTC. The chain couples TRBV18 to TRBJ2-1; 7 bases are a match to TRBD2. CDR1 and CDR2 (germline): KGHSH, LQKENI. The CDR3 totals 15 residues. After removal of 5 bases from V and 3 bases from J, the junction contained 7 bases not matched to a gene.

This sequence joins TRBV6-6 and TRBJ1-1; D gene unclear. The germline V gene encodes CDR1 MNHNY and CDR2 SVGAGI (reference sequence). The germline V and J ends were trimmed by 6 bases and 0 bases, with 14 bases remaining between them. This CDR3 is built from 15 residues. CDR3 nucleotides: TGTGCCAGCAGCAGGTCCTTAGAATTGAACACTGAAGCTTTCTTT. It codes for CASSRSLELNTEAFF.

This sequence joins TRBV7-9 and TRBJ1-2; perhaps TRBD1 as D (5 bases). V lost 3 bases and J lost 1, with 15 bases in between. This CDR3 has 16 residues. The germline V gene encodes CDR1 SEHNR and CDR2 FQNEAQ (reference sequence). For the CDR3, the DNA is TGTGCCAGCAGCTTCCTACTAACCGGGGGTAACTATGGCTACACCTTC. This codes for CASSFLLTGGNYGYTF.

The chain combines TRBV29-1 with TRBJ2-5; D may be TRBD2 (6 bases). This CDR3 is 14 amino acids long. Germline lookup yields CDR1 SQVTM and CDR2 ANQGSEA. V was clipped by 4 bases and J by 4 bases, with 16 bases between them. DNA of the CDR3: TGCAGCGTTGTAGGAGGGGTGCATGGAGAGACCCAGTACTTC. It encodes CSVVGGVHGETQYF.

The rearrangement links TRBV9 to TRBJ1-2; TRBD1 matches at 10 bases. The CDR3 is made up of 18 amino acids. Germline V lookup: CDR1 SGDLS, CDR2 YYNGEE. V shed 1 base and J 5 bases; nucleotides not matched to a gene: 14. The CDR3 nucleotides read TGTGCCAGCAGCGTATTCGATGACAGGGGGCGAGGAAGTTATGGCTACACCTTC. As protein: CASSVFDDRGRGSYGYTF. Based on the CDR3 plus reference TRBV9 and TRBJ1-2, the full variable domain is DSGVTQTPKHLITATGQRVTLRCSPRSGDLSVYWYQQSLDQGLQFLIQYYNGEERAKGNILERFSAQQFPDLHSELNLSSLELGDSALYFCASSVFDDRGRGSYGYTFGSGTRLTVV.

CDR3 residues: CASSEDSGCYTF. The DNA for the CDR3 is TGTGCCAGCAGTGAAGATTCAGGGTGCTACACCTTC. This chain joins TRBV2 and TRBJ1-2, with TRBD1 as a possible D gene (5 bases). With 1 base removed from V and 9 bases from J, the gap between germline ends came to 9 bases. The length of the CDR3 is 12 residues. In germline, CDR1 is SNHLY, CDR2 FYNNEI.

The rearrangement uses TRBV6-1 and TRBJ2-5; D is possibly TRBD1 (6 bases). The V end was cut by 2 bases, the J end by 5 bases, with 15 bases between. Per germline, CDR1 MNHNS and CDR2 SASEGT. CDR3 length: 15 amino acids. CDR3 sequence reads: CASSESLRGDETQYF. The CDR3 DNA is TGTGCCAGCAGTGAATCCCTCAGGGGTGATGAGACCCAGTACTTC.

The chain recombines TRBV18 with TRBJ2-7, with D uncertain. Looked up from germline, CDR1 is KGHSH and CDR2 is LQKENI. The CDR3 has 14 amino acids. The V and J ends lost 2 bases and 2 bases respectively, with 10 bases between them. As DNA, the CDR3 is TGTGCCAGCTCACCAAACCCCGCGACCTACGAGCAGTACTTC. This translates into CASSPNPATYEQYF.

This clone turned up a few times. CDR3 protein: CATSISREGNQPQHF. The CDR3 DNA sequence: TGTGCCACCAGCATATCCAGGGAGGGAAATCAGCCCCAGCATTTT. The chain employs TRBV15 and TRBJ1-5; D possibly corresponds to TRBD1 (5 bases). Germline CDR1 is LNHNV and CDR2 is YYDKDF (reference sequence). V lost 4 bases to trimming and J lost 4 bases, with 14 bases between them. The CDR3 has 15 residues.

The chain couples TRBV5-1 to TRBJ1-2, with D uncertain. The CDR3 covers 13 residues. Germline CDR1 SGHRS, CDR2 YFSETQ. V gave up 2 bases and J gave up 7 bases, with 12 bases separating them. The CDR3 is CASSFGVRVGYTF. As DNA, the CDR3 is TGCGCCAGCAGCTTCGGGGTCCGGGTTGGCTACACCTTC. The whole variable domain, filled in from reference TRBV5-1 and TRBJ1-2, reads KAGVTQTPRYLIKTRGQQVTLSCSPISGHRSVSWYQQTPGQGLQFLFEYFSETQRNKGNFPGRFSGRQFSNSRSEMNVSTLELGDSALYLCASSFGVRVGYTFGSGTRLTVV.

The chain carries TRBV4-2 and TRBJ2-5, with D possibly TRBD1 on 6 matching bases. The CDR3 sequence is 14 residues long. Between the trimmed V and J ends, which lost 2 bases and 2 bases, there was a span of 9 bases. Germline V gene data show CDR1 as LGHNA and CDR2 as YNFKEQ. The CDR3 loop is CASSQPQGQETQYF. The CDR3 DNA sequence: TGTGCCAGCAGCCAACCACAGGGTCAAGAGACCCAGTACTTC.

This chain joins TRBV11-3 and TRBJ2-5; TRBD1 might be the D (6 bases). Between the trimmed V and J ends, which lost 4 bases and 0 bases, there was a span of 18 bases. The CDR3 loop spans 17 amino acids. Germline V gene sequence: CDR1 SGHNT, CDR2 YENEEA. CDR3 protein: CASSWGHLEGDQETQYF. The CDR3, as DNA: TGTGCCAGCAGCTGGGGGCATTTAGAGGGGGACCAAGAGACCCAGTACTTC. The complete variable domain, with remaining parts taken from reference TRBV11-3 and TRBJ2-5, reads EAGVVQSPRYKIIEKKQPVAFWCNPISGHNTLYWYLQNLGQGPELLIRYENEEAVDDSQLPKDRFSAERLKGVDSTLKIQPAELGDSAVYLCASSWGHLEGDQETQYFGPGTRLLVL.

The chain employs TRBV19 and TRBJ2-1; possible D gene TRBD1, 7 bases. Per the germline V gene, CDR1 is LNHDA and CDR2 is SQIVND (reference sequence). This CDR3 is built from 15 residues. Trimming cost V 4 bases and J 2 bases, with 12 bases left between them. CDR3 sequence reads: CASSNTGEAYNEQFF. The CDR3 DNA follows: TGTGCCAGTAGTAATACAGGGGAGGCCTACAATGAGCAGTTCTTC.

CDR3 in amino acids: CASSPLSSTEAFF. The CDR3 coding sequence is TGTGCCAGCTCACCATTGTCGAGCACTGAAGCTTTCTTT. The V and J genes are TRBV18 and TRBJ1-1; D is undetermined. CDR1 is KGHSH, CDR2 LQKENI, per germline. The length of the CDR3 is 13 residues. V was trimmed by 2 bases and J by 4 bases, leaving 8 bases between them.

The chain employs TRBV15 and TRBJ1-5, with D perhaps TRBD1 (6 bases). Germline V gives CDR1 LNHNV, CDR2 YYDKDF (reference sequence). The CDR3 has 15 residues. V shed 1 base and J shed 2 bases, with 9 bases lying between them. As DNA, the CDR3 is TGTGCCACCAGCAGAGTTCGGACAGGCAATCAGCCCCAGCATTTT. Protein sequence: CATSRVRTGNQPQHF.

The rearrangement uses TRBV5-1 and TRBJ2-5; 7 positions agree with TRBD2. With V trimmed by 0 bases and J by 4 bases, 6 bases remained unmatched. This CDR3 region has 15 residues. Germline loops: CDR1 SGHRS, CDR2 YFSETQ. The CDR3 DNA is TGCGCCAGCAGCTTGGGAGGCGGGGGAGGAGAGACCCAGTACTTC. Encoded protein: CASSLGGGGGETQYF.

This sequence joins TRBV9 and TRBJ1-2; tentative D call: TRBD1 (6 bases). This CDR3 has 15 amino acids. Trimming stripped 3 bases from V and 6 bases from J, with 18 bases between. Looked up from germline, CDR1 is SGDLS and CDR2 is YYNGEE. CDR3 sequence reads: CASSAIGGAIDGYTF. The CDR3 DNA reads TGTGCCAGCAGCGCAATTGGGGGCGCGATCGATGGCTACACCTTC. Complete variable domain (other parts from reference TRBV9 and TRBJ1-2): DSGVTQTPKHLITATGQRVTLRCSPRSGDLSVYWYQQSLDQGLQFLIQYYNGEERAKGNILERFSAQQFPDLHSELNLSSLELGDSALYFCASSAIGGAIDGYTFGSGTRLTVV.

The CDR3 region is CASSGRGVEAFF. For the CDR3, the DNA is TGTGCCAGCAGCGGCCGGGGGGTCGAAGCTTTCTTT. The chain employs TRBV9 and TRBJ1-1; possibly TRBD1 for D (5 bases). Trimming cost V 3 bases and J 8 bases, with 11 bases left between them. Per germline, CDR1 SGDLS and CDR2 YYNGEE. CDR3 length: 12 residues.

CDR3 in DNA: TGTGCCAGCAGCTCCGACCGGGGAAGGACCGGGGAGCTGTTTTTT. This gives the protein CASSSDRGRTGELFF. The genes are TRBV7-3 and TRBJ2-2; D may be TRBD2 (5 bases). CDR3 length: 15 amino acids. Germline loops: CDR1 SGHTA, CDR2 FQGTGA. V gave up 4 bases and J gave up 5 bases, with 14 bases separating them. Filled out from reference TRBV7-3 and TRBJ2-2, the complete variable domain reads GAGVSQTPSNKVTEKGKYVELRCDPISGHTALYWYRQSLGQGPEFLIYFQGTGAADDSGLPNDRFFAVRPEGSVSTLKIQRTERGDSAVYLCASSSDRGRTGELFFGEGSRLTVL.

This clone was observed once. The rearrangement uses TRBV10-3 and TRBJ1-3; unclear D gene. In germline, CDR1 is ENHRY, CDR2 SYGVKD. The CDR3 contains 15 residues. V was cut by 0 bases and J by 0 bases, with 6 bases left in between. Written as DNA, the CDR3 is TGTGCCATCAGTGAGTCGAACGGCTCTGGAAACACCATATATTTT. It encodes CAISESNGSGNTIYF.

V is TRBV6-5 and J is TRBJ1-5, with 8 positions matching TRBD1. The CDR3 contains 15 residues. Unmatched junction bases numbered 8, after V lost 4 bases and J lost 6 bases. Per germline, CDR1 MNHEY and CDR2 SVGAGI. In DNA, the CDR3 is TGTGCCAGCAGTTCAAGGACAGGGTCTTTTCAGCCCCAGCATTTT. It yields the protein CASSSRTGSFQPQHF.

This clone appeared once. The chain recombines TRBV6-5 with TRBJ1-5; 9 bases align to TRBD1. After removal of 0 bases from V and 7 bases from J, the junction contained 4 bases not matched to a gene. Per germline, CDR1 MNHEY and CDR2 SVGAGI. The CDR3 spans 15 residues. The DNA of the CDR3 is TGTGCCAGCAGTTACTCGGGACAGGGAAAGCAGCCCCAGCATTTT. Encoded protein: CASSYSGQGKQPQHF.

The chain is built from TRBV2 and TRBJ1-1, with 9 bases that match TRBD1. The CDR3 has 14 residues. Per germline, CDR1 SNHLY and CDR2 FYNNEI. J gave up 4 bases and V 6 bases, and 6 bases lay outside the gene matches. CDR3 amino acids: CASSPGTGITEAFF. CDR3 DNA sequence: TGTGCCAGCAGCCCGGGGACAGGGATCACTGAAGCTTTCTTT. The whole variable domain, remainder taken from reference TRBV2 and TRBJ1-1, is EPEVTQTPSHQVTQMGQEVILRCVPISNHLYFYWYRQILGQKVEFLVSFYNNEISEKSEIFDDQFSVERPDGSNFTLKIRSTKLEDSAMYFCASSPGTGITEAFFGQGTRLTVV.

This clone was seen only once. This sample includes further DNA sequences coding for the same CDR3. The rearrangement links TRBV27 to TRBJ1-5, with TRBD1 matching over 7 bases. The junction had 3 bases not matched to a gene; V was cut back by 9 bases and J by 4 bases. The germline gives CDR1 MNHEY, CDR2 SMNVEV (reference sequence). CDR3 length: 12 residues. The CDR3 nucleotides read TGTGCCAGTCGGACAGGTAATCAGCCCCAGCATTTT. It encodes CASRTGNQPQHF.

V is TRBV5-1 and J is TRBJ1-1, with D hard to call. V was pared by 1 base and J by 1 base, with 8 bases between. The CDR3 spans 14 residues. The germline gives CDR1 SGHRS, CDR2 YFSETQ. The CDR3 here is CASSLSTTNTEAFF. In DNA form, the CDR3 reads TGCGCCAGCAGCTTGAGTACAACGAACACTGAAGCTTTCTTT.

The chain is built from TRBV19 and TRBJ1-1, with a possible D match to TRBD1 (5 bases). Germline V gives CDR1 LNHDA, CDR2 SQIVND (reference sequence). V was pared by 3 bases and J by 0 bases, with 11 bases between. The CDR3 length is 15 residues. The CDR3 nucleotides are TGTGCCAGTAGTATCCTCGCAGGGATGAACACTGAAGCTTTCTTT. Protein product: CASSILAGMNTEAFF.